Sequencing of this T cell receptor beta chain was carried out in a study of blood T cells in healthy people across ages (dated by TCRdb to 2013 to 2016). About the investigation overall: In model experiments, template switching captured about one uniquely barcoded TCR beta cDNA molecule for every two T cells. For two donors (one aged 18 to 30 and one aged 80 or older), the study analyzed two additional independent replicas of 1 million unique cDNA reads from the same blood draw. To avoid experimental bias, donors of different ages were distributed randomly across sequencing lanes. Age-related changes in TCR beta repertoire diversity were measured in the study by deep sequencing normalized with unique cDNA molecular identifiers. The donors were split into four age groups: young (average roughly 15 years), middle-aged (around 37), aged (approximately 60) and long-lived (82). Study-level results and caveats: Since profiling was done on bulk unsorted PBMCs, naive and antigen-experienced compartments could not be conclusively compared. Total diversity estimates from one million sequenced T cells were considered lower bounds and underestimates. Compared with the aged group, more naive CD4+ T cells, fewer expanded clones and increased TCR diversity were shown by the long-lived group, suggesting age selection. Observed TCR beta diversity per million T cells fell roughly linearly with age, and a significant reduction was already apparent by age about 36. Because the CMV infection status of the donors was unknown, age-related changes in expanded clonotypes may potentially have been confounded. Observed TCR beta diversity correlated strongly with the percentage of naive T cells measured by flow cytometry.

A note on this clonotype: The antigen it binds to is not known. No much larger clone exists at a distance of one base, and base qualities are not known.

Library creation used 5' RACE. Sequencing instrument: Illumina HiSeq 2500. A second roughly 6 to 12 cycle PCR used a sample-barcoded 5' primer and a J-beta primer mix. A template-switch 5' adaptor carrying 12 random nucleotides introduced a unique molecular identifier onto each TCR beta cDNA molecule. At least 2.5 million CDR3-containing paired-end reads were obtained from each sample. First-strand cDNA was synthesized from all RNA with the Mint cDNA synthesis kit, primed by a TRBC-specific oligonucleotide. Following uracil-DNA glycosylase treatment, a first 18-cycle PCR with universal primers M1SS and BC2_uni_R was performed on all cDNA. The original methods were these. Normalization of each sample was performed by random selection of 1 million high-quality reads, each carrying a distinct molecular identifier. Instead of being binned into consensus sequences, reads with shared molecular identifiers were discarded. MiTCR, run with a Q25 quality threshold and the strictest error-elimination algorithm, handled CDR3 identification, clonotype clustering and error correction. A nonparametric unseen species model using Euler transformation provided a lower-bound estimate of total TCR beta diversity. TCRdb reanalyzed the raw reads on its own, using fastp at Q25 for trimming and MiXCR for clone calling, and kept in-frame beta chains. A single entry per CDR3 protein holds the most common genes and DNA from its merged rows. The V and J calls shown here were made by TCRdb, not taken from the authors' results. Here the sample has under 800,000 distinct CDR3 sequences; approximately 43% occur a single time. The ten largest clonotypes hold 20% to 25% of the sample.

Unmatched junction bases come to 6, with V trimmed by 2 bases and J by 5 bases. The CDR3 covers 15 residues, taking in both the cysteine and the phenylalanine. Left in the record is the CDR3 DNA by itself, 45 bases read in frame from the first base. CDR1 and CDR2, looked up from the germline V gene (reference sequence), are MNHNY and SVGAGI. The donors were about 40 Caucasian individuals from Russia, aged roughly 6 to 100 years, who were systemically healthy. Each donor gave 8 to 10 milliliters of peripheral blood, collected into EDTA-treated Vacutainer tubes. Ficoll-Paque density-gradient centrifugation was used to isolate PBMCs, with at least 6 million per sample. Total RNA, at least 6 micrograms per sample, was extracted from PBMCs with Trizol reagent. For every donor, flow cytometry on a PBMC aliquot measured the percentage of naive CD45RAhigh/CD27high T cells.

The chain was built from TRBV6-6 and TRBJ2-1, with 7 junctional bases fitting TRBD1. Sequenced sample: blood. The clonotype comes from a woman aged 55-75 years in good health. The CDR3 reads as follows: CASSYVGTADNEQFF. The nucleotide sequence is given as TGTGCCAGCAGTTACGTTGGGACAGCCGACAATGAGCAGTTCTTC.